This T cell receptor (beta chain) was retrieved from a study of T cell repertoires in cytomegalovirus infection. About the research overall: Through public TCR beta signatures, both CMV infection and matching HLA type were indicated.

A note on this clonotype: The antigen remains undetermined.

TCRdb re-derived calls from the reads in MiXCR, one entry per CDR3 protein. This table holds around 130,000 distinct CDR3 sequences, 20% to 30% found once. Broader study findings: Public TCR beta family frequency separated CMV-and-HLA carriers, including in an independent cohort. Predominance within the ex vivo response was attributable to HLA-C-restricted CMV-specific TCR beta clonotypes.

The sequence was collected from a human donor in good health (CMV status not recorded). Some clones in this sample may be carry-over from other donors' samples. Sequencing was carried out using PBMCs, sequenced either directly or after in vitro stimulation (not recorded which).

CDR3 residues: CASSFAGDNSPLHF. In DNA form, the CDR3 reads TGTGCCAGCAGCTTCGCCGGGGACAATTCACCCCTCCACTTT. The chain employs TRBV5-6 and TRBJ1-6, with a tentative D call TRBD1 (5 bases). V was cut by 2 bases and J by 7 bases, with 10 bases left in between. The CDR3 spans 14 residues. In germline, CDR1 is SGHDT, CDR2 YYEEEE.